The 8 T cell receptor beta chains in this list originate from one sample, sequenced in a study of OX40 agonist ivuxolimab in advanced cancers. This table comes from immunoSEQ multiplex PCR, and its TCRdb copy is limited to in-frame clones, with some not included. The sample has some 59,000 clones, roughly 90% seen once. The sequencing used CD4+ or CD8+ T cells sorted from blood, collected in a trial of the OX40 agonist ivuxolimab. The origin of the receptors is an adult with an advanced solid tumor such as melanoma, head and neck, liver or kidney cancer.

For this clone: Its ends do not fully match the called genes, so a read error is possible. The V call is TRBV7-7, the J call TRBJ2-1; TRBD2 is a possible D gene (5 bases). In germline, CDR1 is SSHAT, CDR2 FNYEAQ (reference sequence). The CDR3 length is 13 residues. In DNA, the CDR3 is TGTGCTAGCAGCTTAGAACTAGAGCGGGAGCAGTTCTTC. This sequence encodes CASSLELEREQFF.

This chain uses TRBV6-1 with TRBJ2-5; D perhaps matches TRBD1 (6 bases). The closer fit of TRBJ2-7 to the DNA end suggests the J call may be wrong. The length of the CDR3 is 14 residues. Germline V gene data show CDR1 as MNHNS and CDR2 as SASEGT. The CDR3 sequence is CASSERDTSYEQYF. The CDR3 coding sequence is TGTGCCAGCAGTGAACGGGACACCTCCTACGAGCAGTACTTC.

The chain carries TRBV10-1 and TRBJ2-6, with D hard to call. Trimming took 3 bases from V and 0 from J, leaving 12 bases between them. This CDR3 has 17 residues. CDR1 is WNHNN and CDR2 is SYGVQD in the germline V gene (reference sequence). In nucleotides, the CDR3 is TGCGCCAGCAGTGAAGGGATTTGGAGCTCTGGGGCCAACGTCCTGACTTTC. This codes for CASSEGIWSSGANVLTF.

The gene calls are TRBV7-2 and TRBJ2-1, with TRBD1 matching over 7 bases. V lost 5 bases, J lost 3 bases, and 10 bases stayed unmatched. The length of the CDR3 is 16 residues. Germline V gene lookup returns CDR1 SGHTA and CDR2 FQGNSA. This chain's CDR3 is CASSPGQGELYNEQFF. The CDR3 bases are TGTGCCAGCAGCCCGGGGCAGGGGGAGCTCTACAATGAGCAGTTCTTC. The entire variable domain, with the rest obtained from reference TRBV7-2 and TRBJ2-1, is as follows: GAGVSQSPSNKVTEKGKDVELRCDPISGHTALYWYRQSLGQGLEFLIYFQGNSAPDKSGLPSDRFSAERTGGSVSTLTIQRTQQEDSAVYLCASSPGQGELYNEQFFGPGTRLTVL.

The chain joins TRBV9 to TRBJ1-6; D is undetermined. The ends were cut back, 4 bases at V and 8 bases at J, with 13 bases in the middle. Germline CDR1 is SGDLS and CDR2 is YYNGEE. The CDR3 length is 14 residues. This CDR3 reads CASSKARVDSPLHF. The CDR3 nucleotides read TGTGCCAGCAGCAAAGCGCGTGTGGATTCACCCCTCCACTTT.

The genes are TRBV11-1 and TRBJ2-7; 8 positions agree with TRBD1. CDR3 length: 13 amino acids. V was clipped by 7 bases and J by 7 bases; unmatched bases: 9. Germline V CDR1 and CDR2: SGHAT, FQDESV (reference sequence). DNA for the CDR3: TGTGCCAGCACCGACAGGGGATCATGGGAGCAGTACTTC. Residues: CASTDRGSWEQYF.

The chain employs TRBV9 and TRBJ2-5; no firm D call. Germline V gives CDR1 SGDLS, CDR2 YYNGEE. V lost 4 bases and J 5 bases, leaving 12 bases between the germline ends. This CDR3 region has 13 residues. The CDR3 DNA follows: TGTGCCAGCAGCCCTCCGGGCCTCGAGACCCAGTACTTC. This codes for CASSPPGLETQYF.

This chain uses TRBV11-2 with TRBJ1-1; maybe TRBD1 (6 bases). Germline lookup yields CDR1 SGHAT and CDR2 FQNNGV. The CDR3 has 14 residues. The ends were cut back, 3 bases at V and 0 bases at J, with 8 bases in the middle. The CDR3 loop is CASSLGGVNTEAFF. For the CDR3, the DNA is TGTGCCAGCAGCTTGGGGGGCGTGAACACTGAAGCTTTCTTT.